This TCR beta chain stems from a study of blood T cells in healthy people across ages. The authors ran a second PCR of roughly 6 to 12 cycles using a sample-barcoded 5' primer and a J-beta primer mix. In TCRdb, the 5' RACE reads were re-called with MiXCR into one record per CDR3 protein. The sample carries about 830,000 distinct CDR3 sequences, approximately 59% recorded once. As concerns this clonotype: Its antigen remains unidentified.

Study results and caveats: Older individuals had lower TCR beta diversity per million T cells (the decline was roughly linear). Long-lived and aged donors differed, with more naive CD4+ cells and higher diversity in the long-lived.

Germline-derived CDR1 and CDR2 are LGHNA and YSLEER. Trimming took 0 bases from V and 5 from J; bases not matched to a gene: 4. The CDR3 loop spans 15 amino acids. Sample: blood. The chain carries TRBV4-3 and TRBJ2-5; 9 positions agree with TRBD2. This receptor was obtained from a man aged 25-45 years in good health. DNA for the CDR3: TGCGCCAGCAGCCAAGAGGGACTAGCTGATGAGACCCAGTACTTC. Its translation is CASSQEGLADETQYF.